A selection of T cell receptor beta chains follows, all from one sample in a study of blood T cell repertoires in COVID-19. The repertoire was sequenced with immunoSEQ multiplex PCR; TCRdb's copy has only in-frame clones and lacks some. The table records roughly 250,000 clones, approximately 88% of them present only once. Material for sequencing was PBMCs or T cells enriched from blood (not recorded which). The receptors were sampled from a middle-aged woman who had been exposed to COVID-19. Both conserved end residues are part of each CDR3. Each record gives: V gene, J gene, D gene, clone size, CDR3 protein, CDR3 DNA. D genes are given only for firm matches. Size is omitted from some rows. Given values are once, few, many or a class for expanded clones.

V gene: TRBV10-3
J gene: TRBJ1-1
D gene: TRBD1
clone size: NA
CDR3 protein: CAITPRGQEGTEAFF
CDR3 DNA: TGTGCCATCACCCCCCGAGGACAGGAGGGTACTGAAGCTTTCTTT

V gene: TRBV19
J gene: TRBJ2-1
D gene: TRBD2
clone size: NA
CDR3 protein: CASSITSGINEQFF
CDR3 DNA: TGTGCCAGTAGTATTACTAGCGGGATCAATGAGCAGTTCTTC

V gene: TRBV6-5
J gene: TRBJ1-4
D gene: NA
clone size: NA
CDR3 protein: CASSYVRATNEKLFF
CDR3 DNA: TGTGCCAGCAGTTACGTGAGAGCAACTAATGAAAAACTGTTTTTT

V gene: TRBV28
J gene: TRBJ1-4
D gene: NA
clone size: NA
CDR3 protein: CASSWDTYNEKLFF
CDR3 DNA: TGTGCCAGCAGTTGGGACACTTATAATGAAAAACTGTTTTTT

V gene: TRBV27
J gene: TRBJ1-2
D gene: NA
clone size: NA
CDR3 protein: CASNPRAGQDGYTF
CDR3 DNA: TGTGCCAGCAACCCCCGGGCAGGGCAAGATGGCTACACCTTC

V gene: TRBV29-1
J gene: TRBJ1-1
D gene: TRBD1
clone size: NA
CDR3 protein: CSVGTGMRAEAFF
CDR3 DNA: TGCAGCGTGGGGACAGGGATGCGGGCTGAAGCTTTCTTT

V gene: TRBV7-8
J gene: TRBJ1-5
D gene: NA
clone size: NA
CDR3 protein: CASSLVEGLSNQPQHF
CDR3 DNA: TGTGCCAGCAGCTTAGTGGAGGGGCTCAGCAATCAGCCCCAGCATTTT

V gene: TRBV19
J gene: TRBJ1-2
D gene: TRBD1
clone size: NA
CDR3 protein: CASRDRGFLSYTF
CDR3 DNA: TGTGCCTCCCGGGACAGGGGATTTTTAAGCTACACCTTC

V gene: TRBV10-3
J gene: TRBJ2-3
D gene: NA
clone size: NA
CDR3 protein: CAISESNPSLDTQYF
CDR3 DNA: TGTGCCATCAGTGAGTCGAACCCCAGTTTGGATACGCAGTATTTT

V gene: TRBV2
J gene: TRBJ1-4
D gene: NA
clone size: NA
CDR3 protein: CASSDRDEKLFF
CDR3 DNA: TGTGCCAGCAGTGACAGGGATGAAAAACTGTTTTTT

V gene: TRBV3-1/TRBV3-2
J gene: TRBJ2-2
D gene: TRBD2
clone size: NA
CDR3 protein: CASSRPSGTGELFF
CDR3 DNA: TGTGCCAGCAGCCGGCCTAGCGGGACCGGGGAGCTGTTTTTT

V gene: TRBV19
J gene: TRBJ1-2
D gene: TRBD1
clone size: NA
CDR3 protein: CASSRTGTNYGYTF
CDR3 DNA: TGTGCCAGTAGTAGGACAGGAACTAACTATGGCTACACCTTC

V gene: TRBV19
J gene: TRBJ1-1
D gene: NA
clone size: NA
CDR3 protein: CASSIDDLQAMNTEAFF
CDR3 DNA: TGTGCCAGTAGTATAGATGATTTACAGGCCATGAACACTGAAGCTTTCTTT

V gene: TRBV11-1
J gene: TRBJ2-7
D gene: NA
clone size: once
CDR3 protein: CASALGGERYEQYF
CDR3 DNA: TGTGCCAGCGCCCTTGGAGGAGAGCGCTACGAGCAGTACTTC

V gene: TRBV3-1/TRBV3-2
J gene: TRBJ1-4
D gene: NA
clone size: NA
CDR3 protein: CASSPREGAREKLFF
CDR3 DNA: TGTGCCAGCAGCCCCCGAGAAGGGGCTAGGGAAAAACTGTTTTTT

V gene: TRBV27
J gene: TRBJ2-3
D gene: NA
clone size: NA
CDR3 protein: CASSASSWGGTDTQYF
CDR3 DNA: TGTGCCAGCAGCGCCAGTTCCTGGGGGGGCACAGATACGCAGTATTTT

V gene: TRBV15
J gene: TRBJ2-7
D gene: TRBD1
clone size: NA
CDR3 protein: CATSRGGTGDHEQYF
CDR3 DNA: TGTGCCACCAGTCGTGGCGGGACAGGCGATCACGAGCAGTACTTC